These T cell receptor beta chains were read from a single sample in a study of cytomegalovirus exposure and HLA in healthy donors. TCRdb's table, derived via immunoSEQ multiplex PCR, lists solely in-frame clones and lacks some. The listing contains about 130,000 clones. The source material was PBMCs. These receptors all come from a man aged 18 to 30 in good health and CMV-seronegative. The CDR3 runs from the conserved cysteine through the conserved F or W. A D gene is named only where the DNA matches it firmly.

D	J	V	CDR3	DNA
TRBD1	TRBJ1-6	TRBV25-1	CASSLTGVSNNSPLHF	TGTGCCAGCAGCTTGACAGGGGTATCTAATAATTCACCCCTCCACTTT
.	TRBJ2-2	TRBV7-9	CASSPTIGVFHTGELFF	TGTGCCAGCAGCCCAACCATAGGGGTTTTTCATACCGGGGAGCTGTTTTTT
.	TRBJ1-2	TRBV28	CASRTTGYPNYGYTF	TGTGCCAGCAGGACCACAGGTTATCCTAACTATGGCTACACCTTC
TRBD1	TRBJ1-2	TRBV5-1	CASSPRTGLHGYTF	TGCGCCAGCAGCCCTCGGACAGGGTTACATGGCTACACCTTC
.	TRBJ1-5	TRBV5-1	CASSLQNGQPQHF	TGCGCCAGCAGCTTGCAGAACGGGCAGCCCCAGCATTTT
.	TRBJ1-6	TRBV11-2	CASSLTGGYGSYNSPLHF	TGTGCCAGCAGCTTAACGGGGGGCTATGGGTCCTATAATTCACCCCTCCACTTT
TRBD1	TRBJ1-4	TRBV5-1	CASSPIGTANEKLFF	TGCGCCAGCAGCCCGATTGGGACAGCTAATGAAAAACTGTTTTTT
.	TRBJ2-7	TRBV6-5	CASSRSAGATYEQYF	TGTGCCAGCAGTCGATCGGCAGGCGCGACGTACGAGCAGTACTTC
TRBD1	TRBJ1-5	TRBV19	CASSIDRTPRTGGSILRRQPQHF	TGTGCCAGTAGTATAGATCGAACCCCGCGGACAGGGGGGTCTATCCTACGACGCCAGCCCCAGCATTTT
TRBD1	TRBJ1-4	TRBV7-9	CASSKNRGNEKLFF	TGTGCCAGCAGCAAGAACAGGGGAAATGAAAAACTGTTTTTT
.	TRBJ1-4	TRBV6-5	CASSYRGLGDEKLFF	TGTGCCAGCAGTTATCGAGGCCTCGGCGATGAAAAACTGTTTTTT
TRBD1	TRBJ2-7	TRBV7-2	CASSLWAGQGFHEQYF	TGTGCCAGCAGCTTATGGGCGGGACAGGGGTTCCACGAGCAGTACTTC
TRBD2	TRBJ2-5	TRBV10-2	CASRGLAGVYETQYF	TGCGCCAGCAGGGGACTAGCGGGAGTTTATGAGACCCAGTACTTC
TRBD1	TRBJ1-2	TRBV19	CASSIEGQAIYGYTF	TGTGCCAGTAGTATAGAGGGACAGGCGATATATGGCTACACCTTC
TRBD1	TRBJ2-1	TRBV6-1	CASRGQGGFYNEQFF	TGTGCCAGCAGAGGACAGGGGGGTTTCTACAATGAGCAGTTCTTC
TRBD1	TRBJ1-4	TRBV27	CASSLTTGTGEKLFF	TGTGCCAGCAGTTTGACTACCGGGACAGGGGAAAAACTGTTTTTT
.	TRBJ2-4	TRBV6-1	CASSEAAGTKNIQYF	TGTGCCAGCAGTGAAGCGGCAGGGACCAAAAACATTCAGTACTTC
TRBD1	TRBJ2-1	TRBV7-6	CASSLEVTGANREQFF	TGTGCCAGCAGCTTAGAAGTGACAGGGGCAAACCGTGAGCAGTTCTTC
TRBD2	TRBJ2-2	TRBV28	CASKGTSDTGELFF	TGTGCCAGCAAGGGGACTAGCGACACCGGGGAGCTGTTTTTT
.	TRBJ2-5	TRBV18	CASSPQREETQYF	TGTGCCAGCTCACCACAGCGAGAAGAGACCCAGTACTTC
.	TRBJ1-2	TRBV11-2	CASTFDYRVGSYGYTF	TGTGCCAGCACCTTCGACTACAGGGTGGGATCTTATGGCTACACCTTC
TRBD1	TRBJ1-1	TRBV9	CASSVGTGTEAFF	TGTGCCAGCAGCGTAGGGACAGGGACTGAAGCTTTCTTT
.	TRBJ1-2	TRBV4-1	CASSVRLSYGYTF	TGCGCCAGCAGCGTCCGACTGAGCTATGGCTACACCTTC
TRBD2	TRBJ2-1	TRBV5-1	CASSGNVGTSGFF	TGCGCCAGCAGCGGGAACGTCGGGACTAGCGGTTTCTTC
TRBD1	TRBJ2-7	TRBV7-9	CASSSIRRGRDRAAYEQYF	TGTGCCAGCAGCTCCATCAGAAGAGGACGTGACAGGGCCGCCTACGAGCAGTACTTC
.	TRBJ2-7	TRBV6-6	CASSYERRDEQYF	TGTGCCAGCAGTTACGAGCGGCGGGACGAGCAGTACTTC
TRBD1	TRBJ1-1	TRBV28	CASSSPLTGSRPFF	TGTGCCAGCAGTTCTCCCCTGACAGGGTCTAGGCCTTTCTTT
TRBD2	TRBJ2-7	TRBV27	CASSFGVAGNEQYF	TGTGCCAGCAGTTTCGGGGTAGCGGGGAATGAGCAGTACTTC
.	TRBJ2-3	TRBV5-1	CASSPPPGDTQYF	TGCGCCAGCAGCCCCCCTCCGGGAGATACGCAGTATTTT
.	TRBJ2-2	TRBV4-1	CASSQDRVTGELFF	TGCGCCAGCAGCCAAGATCGGGTAACCGGGGAGCTGTTTTTT
TRBD1	TRBJ2-2	TRBV5-1	CASPPQLQGAHITGELFF	TGCGCCAGCCCCCCTCAATTACAGGGGGCGCATATCACCGGGGAGCTGTTTTTT
.	TRBJ2-4	TRBV20-1	CSYGAKNIQYF	TGCAGTTACGGAGCCAAAAACATTCAGTACTTC
TRBD2	TRBJ2-3	TRBV4-1	CASSQRMASGVTDTQYF	TGCGCCAGCAGCCAAAGGATGGCTAGCGGGGTTACAGATACGCAGTATTTT
.	TRBJ2-7	TRBV19	CASSIGQVVGEQYF	TGTGCCAGTAGTATTGGGCAGGTGGTTGGCGAGCAGTACTTC
TRBD2	TRBJ2-1	TRBV6-5	CASTRSGGTSEQFF	TGTGCCAGCACCCGTAGCGGGGGGACCAGTGAGCAGTTCTTC
TRBD1	TRBJ1-3	TRBV19	CASSITGQASGNTIYF	TGTGCCAGTAGTATAACGGGACAGGCCTCTGGAAACACCATATATTTT
TRBD1	TRBJ2-7	TRBV6-1	CASSEEGGSSYEQYF	TGTGCCAGCAGTGAAGAAGGGGGCAGCTCCTACGAGCAGTACTTC
.	TRBJ1-1	TRBV7-9	CASSLGRTEAFF	TGTGCCAGCAGCTTAGGGCGGACAGAAGCTTTCTTT
.	TRBJ1-1	TRBV5-1	CASSPSEGRTEAFF	TGCGCCAGCAGCCCGAGCGAGGGTCGGACTGAAGCTTTCTTT
.	TRBJ1-1	TRBV5-1	CASSGSMNTEAFF	TGCGCCAGCTCAGGGTCGATGAACACTGAAGCTTTCTTT
TRBD1	TRBJ2-3	TRBV5-1	CASSMLQGISTDTQYF	TGCGCCAGCAGCATGTTACAGGGGATTAGCACAGATACGCAGTATTTT
TRBD1	TRBJ1-2	TRBV18	CASSPVLGQGGRYTF	TGTGCCAGCTCACCGGTACTAGGACAGGGGGGGCGCTACACCTTC
TRBD1	TRBJ2-6	TRBV6-4	CASSGTGGAGANVLTF	TGTGCCAGCAGTGGGACAGGGGGCGCTGGGGCCAACGTCCTGACTTTC
TRBD1	TRBJ1-2	TRBV7-8	CASSPGQGALYGYTF	TGTGCCAGCAGCCCAGGACAGGGGGCGCTTTATGGCTACACCTTC
.	TRBJ2-7	TRBV19	CASSRGLLYEQYF	TGTGCCAGTAGTAGGGGGCTCCTCTACGAGCAGTACTTC
.	TRBJ2-1	TRBV18	CASSPVLDSPGLKYEQFF	TGTGCCAGCTCACCGGTACTGGACAGTCCAGGTCTCAAGTATGAGCAGTTCTTC
.	TRBJ1-1	TRBV5-1	CASSLQETEAFF	TGCGCCAGCAGCTTACAGGAGACTGAAGCTTTCTTT
.	TRBJ1-1	TRBV9	CASSPMWGGTEAFF	TGTGCCAGCAGCCCTATGTGGGGGGGAACTGAAGCTTTCTTT
.	TRBJ1-1	TRBV11-3	CASSTRNIAVIRAFF	TGTGCCAGCAGTACTCGAAACATAGCTGTGATCCGAGCTTTCTTT
.	TRBJ1-5	TRBV6-1	CASSEGQFSNQPQHF	TGTGCCAGCAGTGAAGGGCAGTTTAGCAATCAGCCCCAGCATTTT
.	TRBJ1-1	TRBV5-1	CASSFEQTNTEAFF	TGCGCCAGCAGCTTCGAACAAACGAACACTGAAGCTTTCTTT
.	TRBJ1-6	TRBV4-2	CASSQGAYNSPLHF	TGTGCCAGCAGCCAAGGAGCTTATAATTCACCCCTCCACTTT
TRBD1	TRBJ1-2	TRBV30	CASQGGTGGYTF	TGTGCCTCCCAGGGGGGTACGGGAGGCTACACCTTC
TRBD1	TRBJ2-1	TRBV27	CASKLGGTGARSNEQFF	TGTGCCAGCAAACTCGGGGGGACAGGGGCGAGAAGCAATGAGCAGTTCTTC
.	TRBJ1-5	TRBV28	CASRPGQSRQPQHF	TGTGCCAGCAGACCCGGACAGTCCCGGCAGCCCCAGCATTTT
.	TRBJ1-4	TRBV28	CASSSPRGGWIGLFF	TGTGCCAGCAGTTCCCCCCGGGGGGGCTGGATTGGACTGTTTTTT
TRBD1	TRBJ2-7	TRBV19	CATVGTGDSYEQYF	TGTGCCACTGTCGGGACAGGGGACTCCTACGAGCAGTACTTC
.	TRBJ1-4	TRBV7-2	CASSSRTNYNEKLFF	TGTGCCAGCAGCAGCCGGACAAATTATAATGAAAAACTGTTTTTT
.	TRBJ1-1	TRBV11-2	CASSLGFQILNTEAFF	TGTGCCAGCAGCTTAGGTTTTCAGATTCTGAACACTGAAGCTTTCTTT